These 13 T cell receptor beta chains were all obtained from the same sample, sequenced in a study of Tregs in tolerant kidney transplant recipients. Which antigens these TCRs recognize remains unknown. TCRdb keeps only in-frame clones here, not all; method: immunoSEQ multiplex PCR. The sample yields approximately 44,000 clones, about 95% seen once. The sample comprised Tregs from blood cultured with allogeneic cells. The receptors stem from a human donor in good health.

The rearrangement links TRBV2 to TRBJ1-5, with a weak D call TRBD1 (5 bases). The CDR3 contains 14 residues. Trimming took off 2 bases at V and 5 bases at J, with 10 bases between the two ends. Germline V gives CDR1 SNHLY, CDR2 FYNNEI. In DNA form, the CDR3 reads TGTGCCAGCAGTGAACAGGGCAAAGATCAGCCCCAGCATTTT. Amino acid sequence: CASSEQGKDQPQHF.

The chain employs TRBV6-5 and TRBJ2-1, with 8 positions matching TRBD1. With V trimmed by 6 bases and J by 0 bases, 4 bases remained unmatched. Per the germline V gene, CDR1 is MNHEY and CDR2 is SVGAGI. The CDR3 is made up of 15 amino acids. CDR3 in DNA: TGTGCCAGCAGAAGGGACAGGAACTCCTACAATGAGCAGTTCTTC. Translation: CASRRDRNSYNEQFF.

This chain joins TRBV5-1 and TRBJ2-1, with 9 bases aligning to TRBD2. Germline trimming cut 0 bases from V and 9 bases from J; bases unmatched to any gene: 7. This CDR3 is 15 amino acids long. From germline, CDR1 is SGHRS and CDR2 YFSETQ. The CDR3 sequence: CASSLVSGSVTEQFF. CDR3 sequence (DNA): TGCGCCAGCAGCTTGGTTAGCGGGAGCGTTACTGAGCAGTTCTTC.

The CDR3 bases are TGTGCCAGCTCCCCGCAAGGGGTTTCCTACGAGCAGTACTTC. As protein: CASSPQGVSYEQYF. V usage is TRBV18 and J usage is TRBJ2-7; D might be TRBD1 (5 bases). From germline, CDR1 is KGHSH and CDR2 LQKENI. Trimming pared 6 bases from V and 1 base from J, leaving 13 bases between. CDR3 length equals 14 residues.

The chain links TRBV27 to TRBJ1-1; 10 bases fit TRBD1. CDR3 size: 18 residues. In germline, CDR1 is MNHEY, CDR2 SMNVEV (reference sequence). J was trimmed by 1 base and V by 5 bases; bases with no gene match: 13. Here the CDR3 DNA reads TGTGCCAGCAGTCCCCGGCCGGGGACAGGGGCCAGGAACACTGAAGCTTTCTTT. Its protein is CASSPRPGTGARNTEAFF.

The chain joins TRBV5-1 to TRBJ2-5; D is unresolved. From germline, CDR1 is SGHRS and CDR2 YFSETQ. Trimming shortened V by 1 base and J by 3 bases, and 10 bases separated the two germline ends. The CDR3 sequence is 14 residues long. In DNA, the CDR3 is TGCGCCAGCAGCTTGTTGGGCCCTGAAGAGACCCAGTACTTC. It yields the protein CASSLLGPEETQYF.

The chain carries TRBV18 and TRBJ2-5; D possibly corresponds to TRBD1 (5 bases). Trimming took 6 bases from V and 0 from J, leaving 14 bases between them. Germline V lookup: CDR1 KGHSH, CDR2 LQKENI. This CDR3 has 15 residues. CDR3 nucleotide sequence: TGTGCCAGCTCCCCAGGGCCTTTGTACCAAGAGACCCAGTACTTC. Translation: CASSPGPLYQETQYF.

The CDR3 bases are TGCGCCAGCAGTTACACAGGTTCGGGCGGCTACGAGCAGTACTTC. Its translation is CASSYTGSGGYEQYF. This rearrangement joins TRBV5-1 to TRBJ2-7; a possible D gene is TRBD1 (5 bases). The CDR3 extends over 15 amino acids. Germline V gives CDR1 SGHRS, CDR2 YFSETQ. V was trimmed by 5 bases and J by 3 bases, leaving 18 bases between them.

This chain links TRBV29-1 with TRBJ1-1; D ambiguous. This CDR3 has 14 residues. Germline assignment: CDR1 SQVTM and CDR2 ANQGSEA. Trimming took 6 bases from V and 0 from J, leaving 14 bases between them. CDR3 DNA sequence: TGCAGCGTGTCGGAGGGCAGAATGAACACTGAAGCTTTCTTT. It translates to CSVSEGRMNTEAFF.

The rearrangement joins TRBV6-6 to TRBJ2-2; TRBD1 matches at 11 bases. Germline V gene lookup returns CDR1 MNHNY and CDR2 SVGAGI (reference sequence). The V and J ends lost 2 bases and 6 bases, in that order; junction bases with no gene match: 5. This CDR3 spans 16 amino acids. The CDR3 bases are TGTGCCAGCAGTTACCCGAGGACAGGGGGCTCCGGGGAGCTGTTTTTT. This gives the protein CASSYPRTGGSGELFF.

The chain links TRBV2 to TRBJ2-2; weak D call: TRBD1 (6 bases). The CDR3 has 16 amino acids. Trimming stripped 6 bases from V and 4 bases from J, with 18 bases between. Germline V gene lookup returns CDR1 SNHLY and CDR2 FYNNEI. DNA of the CDR3: TGTGCCAGCAGGCGTCCATCAGGGGTCCTCACCGGGGAGCTGTTTTTT. It is translated as CASRRPSGVLTGELFF. The whole variable domain, filled in from reference TRBV2 and TRBJ2-2, reads EPEVTQTPSHQVTQMGQEVILRCVPISNHLYFYWYRQILGQKVEFLVSFYNNEISEKSEIFDDQFSVERPDGSNFTLKIRSTKLEDSAMYFCASRRPSGVLTGELFFGEGSRLTVL.

This clone has only one observation. The chain employs TRBV10-2 and TRBJ2-7; D perhaps matches TRBD2 (5 bases). Germline values: CDR1 WSHSY, CDR2 SAAADI. The CDR3 is 13 residues long. Trimming removed 11 bases at V and 1 base at J, with 15 bases between. The CDR3 nucleotides are TGCGCCTCCTTGAAAAGCGGATCCTACGAGCAGTACTTC. Translation gives CASLKSGSYEQYF.

The chain links TRBV11-1 to TRBJ2-4; the D gene is possibly TRBD2 (7 bases). V was clipped by 2 bases and J by 6 bases, with 11 bases between them. Per germline, CDR1 SGHAT and CDR2 FQDESV (reference sequence). The CDR3 has 14 residues. The CDR3 loop is CASSLMGGGNIQYF. The CDR3 DNA is TGTGCCAGCAGCTTAATGGGAGGGGGAAACATTCAGTACTTC. The variable domain in full, completed from reference TRBV11-1 and TRBJ2-4, reads EAEVAQSPRYKITEKSQAVAFWCDPISGHATLYWYRQILGQGPELLVQFQDESVVDDSQLPKDRFSAERLKGVDSTLKIQPAELGDSAMYLCASSLMGGGNIQYFGAGTRLSVL.